Listed below are T cell receptor beta chains from one sample, sequenced in a study of T-cell memory formation after mild COVID-19. TCRdb itself ran the 5' RACE reads through MiXCR, one entry per CDR3 protein. The table records about 340,000 distinct CDR3 sequences, 13% to 15% of them present only once. The sample taken for sequencing was PBMCs or a T cell subset sorted from them (not recorded which). The source of these receptors is a man in his late teens or twenties who had mild COVID-19 (a few samples of this study predate the infection). Cell type and time point are not known. The CDR3 runs from the conserved cysteine through the conserved F or W. The order of the fields is clone size, CDR3 length, V gene, J gene, CDR3 protein. For some rows the clone size is stated as once, few or many, or as a class when expanded; others skip it.

clone size: few
CDR3 length: 14
V gene: TRBV7-9
J gene: TRBJ2-2
CDR3 protein: CASERRGETGELFF

clone size: few
CDR3 length: 15
V gene: TRBV27
J gene: TRBJ2-7
CDR3 protein: CASSLSVQGFYEQYF

clone size: few
CDR3 length: 14
V gene: TRBV25-1
J gene: TRBJ2-7
CDR3 protein: CASSEAGGPYEQYF

clone size: few
CDR3 length: 15
V gene: TRBV7-9
J gene: TRBJ2-4
CDR3 protein: CASSLGPGQANIQYF

clone size: .
CDR3 length: 16
V gene: TRBV6-5
J gene: TRBJ2-3
CDR3 protein: CASSYTASAGAYTQYF

clone size: few
CDR3 length: 17
V gene: TRBV15
J gene: TRBJ2-3
CDR3 protein: CATSRDRRVVLADTQYF

clone size: .
CDR3 length: 16
V gene: TRBV7-7
J gene: TRBJ2-1
CDR3 protein: CASSPGAGRINNEQFF

clone size: many
CDR3 length: 15
V gene: TRBV28
J gene: TRBJ2-1
CDR3 protein: CASSFLTDSYNEQFF

clone size: few
CDR3 length: 14
V gene: TRBV18
J gene: TRBJ1-3
CDR3 protein: CASSPDRGGNTIYF

clone size: .
CDR3 length: 15
V gene: TRBV29-1
J gene: TRBJ2-3
CDR3 protein: CSVEDGHGGTDTQYF

clone size: .
CDR3 length: 17
V gene: TRBV6-2/TRBV6-3
J gene: TRBJ2-1
CDR3 protein: CASSYRAQGAAYNEQFF

clone size: many
CDR3 length: 15
V gene: TRBV12-3/TRBV12-4
J gene: TRBJ2-3
CDR3 protein: CASSVPTGTTDTQYF

clone size: .
CDR3 length: 15
V gene: TRBV4-1
J gene: TRBJ2-7
CDR3 protein: CASSYPAGGRYEQYF

clone size: .
CDR3 length: 14
V gene: TRBV5-4
J gene: TRBJ2-2
CDR3 protein: CASSLYSNTGELFF

clone size: many
CDR3 length: 14
V gene: TRBV11-1
J gene: TRBJ2-1
CDR3 protein: CASSPKTVGVGQFF

clone size: few
CDR3 length: 14
V gene: TRBV29-1
J gene: TRBJ1-4
CDR3 protein: CSVDRGEGNEKLFF

clone size: .
CDR3 length: 14
V gene: TRBV5-4
J gene: TRBJ2-4
CDR3 protein: CASSPGQGEDIQYF

clone size: few
CDR3 length: 14
V gene: TRBV18
J gene: TRBJ1-2
CDR3 protein: CASSPGRDTSGYTF

clone size: many
CDR3 length: 14
V gene: TRBV5-1
J gene: TRBJ2-4
CDR3 protein: CASSLARGSGIQYF

clone size: few
CDR3 length: 14
V gene: TRBV11-1
J gene: TRBJ2-3
CDR3 protein: CASSPGQYTDTQYF

clone size: .
CDR3 length: 12
V gene: TRBV12-3/TRBV12-4
J gene: TRBJ1-5
CDR3 protein: CASSSGLGVVEF

clone size: .
CDR3 length: 16
V gene: TRBV7-9
J gene: TRBJ2-1
CDR3 protein: CASSPRSGTGDNEQFF

clone size: few
CDR3 length: 13
V gene: TRBV6-5
J gene: TRBJ2-7
CDR3 protein: CASRGQGYYEQYF